This is a list of T cell receptor beta chains from one sample in a study of T cells in Graves' hyperthyroidism and ophthalmopathy. TCRdb redid the calling of the multiplex PCR reads with MiXCR, one entry per CDR3 protein. The table shows 300,000 to 450,000 distinct CDR3 sequences, with just under 25% occurring only once. The source material was blood. Receptor source: a man aged 50-60 years with Graves' hyperthyroidism. Each CDR3 is given with its conserved first and last residue. Size values are once, few and many counts, or a class for expanded clones, and some rows have none.

many,TRBV12-3/TRBV12-4,TRBJ1-2,13,CASSLGGPYGYTF
many,TRBV2,TRBJ2-7,15,CASSLAGGSSYEQYF
many,TRBV5-1,TRBJ2-3,16,CASSPGLAGASDTQYF
few,TRBV3-1,TRBJ2-1,14,CASSRIGSYNEQFF
.,TRBV29-1,TRBJ2-7,16,CSVDSSGRDGTYEQYF
many,TRBV7-8,TRBJ1-4,14,CASRQEGVGEKLFF
many,TRBV7-3,TRBJ2-2,15,CASSPRLGDTGELFF
.,TRBV7-3,TRBJ2-2,19,CASSLTMKTGGNITGELFF
.,TRBV7-2,TRBJ2-3,15,CASSSSGLSTDTQYF
many,TRBV6-2/TRBV6-3,TRBJ2-3,18,CASSYSLVKRESTDTQYF
few,TRBV18,TRBJ1-2,14,CASSPSAGGEGYTF
.,TRBV29-1,TRBJ2-3,14,CSVVFARVPDTQYF
.,TRBV12-3/TRBV12-4,TRBJ1-6,16,CASRIGGGTGNSPLHF
many,TRBV2,TRBJ2-7,14,CASKGAYISYEQYF
few,TRBV10-3,TRBJ2-1,15,CAINDRGYSYNEQFF
.,TRBV12-3/TRBV12-4,TRBJ2-1,14,CASRLAGGRNEQFF
.,TRBV2,TRBJ2-5,14,CASSSDRGPETQYF
.,TRBV30,TRBJ2-7,12,CAWSAFSYEQYF
once,TRBV5-1,TRBJ2-2,17,CASSPGLFLLGTGELFF
few,TRBV20-1,TRBJ2-7,13,CSARDLGAYEQYF
.,TRBV20-1,TRBJ2-3,17,CSARGLAGGAKTDTQYF
.,TRBV24-1,TRBJ1-2,15,CATTPPRDENYGYTF
few,TRBV5-1,TRBJ1-1,15,CASSLATGRNTEAFF
.,TRBV24-1,TRBJ2-7,15,CATSDPRTSAYEQYF
.,TRBV5-1,TRBJ2-4,13,CASSLAGSVIQYF
.,TRBV12-3/TRBV12-4,TRBJ2-3,13,CASTLRLADTQYF
many,TRBV28,TRBJ2-7,15,CASSLGGSPSYEQYF
few,TRBV2,TRBJ1-4,14,CASRRGTGSEKLFF
few,TRBV29-1,TRBJ1-2,12,CSVVTGDYGYTF
.,TRBV6-2/TRBV6-3,TRBJ1-5,14,CATGMDRNNQPQHF
.,TRBV2,TRBJ2-2,12,CASSAHTGELFF
.,TRBV6-1,TRBJ2-7,14,CASSYAPISYEQYF
.,TRBV12-3/TRBV12-4,TRBJ2-5,18,CASSLRLAGVQLGETQYF
many,TRBV7-9,TRBJ2-7,15,CASSQTSGRSNEQYF
.,TRBV18,TRBJ2-7,17,CASSAGTSGREPYEQYF
few,TRBV10-1,TRBJ2-3,13,CASSESYPDTQYF
.,TRBV6-5,TRBJ1-2,13,CASSFRQGIGYTF
few,TRBV12-5,TRBJ1-5,17,CASGLGQGAFGNQPQHF
few,TRBV15,TRBJ2-1,18,CATSRGVVEGLAPNEQFF
.,TRBV15,TRBJ2-6,15,CATSRHHSGANVLTF
few,TRBV3-1,TRBJ2-7,13,CASRWGGSYEQYF
many,TRBV28,TRBJ2-7,15,CASSLQDRAPYEQYF
.,TRBV25-1,TRBJ2-6,17,CASSADRGLEGANVLTF
.,TRBV7-9,TRBJ1-4,12,CASEGSVEKLFF
.,TRBV19,TRBJ2-5,15,CASSLGELDGETQYF
few,TRBV20-1,TRBJ2-1,12,CSARVAALEQFF
.,TRBV9,TRBJ2-7,14,CASSVDWTEYEQYF
many,TRBV3-1,TRBJ1-1,15,CASSRPGTLNTEAFF